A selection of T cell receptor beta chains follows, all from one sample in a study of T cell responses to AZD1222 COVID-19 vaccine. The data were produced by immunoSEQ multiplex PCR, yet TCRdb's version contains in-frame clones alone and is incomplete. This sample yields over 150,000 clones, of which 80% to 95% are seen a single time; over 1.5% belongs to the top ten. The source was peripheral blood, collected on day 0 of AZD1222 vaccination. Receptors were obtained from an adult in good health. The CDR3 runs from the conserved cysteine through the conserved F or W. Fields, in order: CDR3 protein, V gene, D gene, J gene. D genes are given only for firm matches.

CDR3 protein: CASSLRGGNTIYF
V gene: TRBV5-6
D gene: -
J gene: TRBJ1-3

CDR3 protein: CAISESDSVSAQHF
V gene: TRBV10-3
D gene: -
J gene: TRBJ1-5

CDR3 protein: CASSQRGKKTGELFF
V gene: TRBV3-1/TRBV3-2
D gene: -
J gene: TRBJ2-2

CDR3 protein: CASSLWTTPASTQYF
V gene: TRBV7-2
D gene: -
J gene: TRBJ2-5

CDR3 protein: CASSLVGTAAYEQYF
V gene: TRBV5-1
D gene: TRBD1
J gene: TRBJ2-7

CDR3 protein: CASSFGTGNSNQPQHF
V gene: TRBV2
D gene: TRBD1
J gene: TRBJ1-5

CDR3 protein: CASSPLGSHYGYTF
V gene: TRBV5-5
D gene: -
J gene: TRBJ1-2

CDR3 protein: CASSYRGSGYGYTF
V gene: TRBV6-5
D gene: -
J gene: TRBJ1-2

CDR3 protein: CASSVPGTDTQYF
V gene: TRBV18
D gene: -
J gene: TRBJ2-3

CDR3 protein: CASSKARTSGNTIYF
V gene: TRBV21-1
D gene: -
J gene: TRBJ1-3

CDR3 protein: CASSLQQGYEQYF
V gene: TRBV7-3
D gene: -
J gene: TRBJ2-7

CDR3 protein: CASSSQGGIQPQHF
V gene: TRBV7-2
D gene: TRBD1
J gene: TRBJ1-5

CDR3 protein: CASSLIKNQPQHF
V gene: TRBV12-3/TRBV12-4
D gene: -
J gene: TRBJ1-5

CDR3 protein: CASSLTQGSTEAFF
V gene: TRBV18
D gene: TRBD1
J gene: TRBJ1-1

CDR3 protein: CASSDQAGRNEQYF
V gene: TRBV6-4
D gene: TRBD2
J gene: TRBJ2-7

CDR3 protein: CASSEPVSGSDNEQFF
V gene: TRBV10-2
D gene: TRBD2
J gene: TRBJ2-1

CDR3 protein: CSVETGGTEAFF
V gene: TRBV29-1
D gene: TRBD1
J gene: TRBJ1-1

CDR3 protein: CASRGSSPTNEQFF
V gene: TRBV19
D gene: -
J gene: TRBJ2-1

CDR3 protein: CASSLVSGGAGDTQYF
V gene: TRBV7-2
D gene: TRBD2
J gene: TRBJ2-3

CDR3 protein: CASSPTSSGGPYEQYF
V gene: TRBV7-2
D gene: TRBD2
J gene: TRBJ2-7

CDR3 protein: CASSLDSRRYGYTF
V gene: TRBV7-9
D gene: -
J gene: TRBJ1-2

CDR3 protein: CASGRDRGEAFF
V gene: TRBV5-1
D gene: TRBD1
J gene: TRBJ1-1

CDR3 protein: CASSVDIGGSGNTIYF
V gene: TRBV9
D gene: -
J gene: TRBJ1-3

CDR3 protein: CTSLFTSRLYNEQFF
V gene: TRBV1
D gene: -
J gene: TRBJ2-1

CDR3 protein: CASSQIVGRGRTGELFF
V gene: TRBV3-1/TRBV3-2
D gene: TRBD1
J gene: TRBJ2-2

CDR3 protein: CASSQALSSYNEQFF
V gene: TRBV4-1
D gene: -
J gene: TRBJ2-1

CDR3 protein: CASSDRAGTEAFF
V gene: TRBV19
D gene: TRBD1
J gene: TRBJ1-1

CDR3 protein: CASSDQRFGQPQHF
V gene: TRBV2
D gene: -
J gene: TRBJ1-5

CDR3 protein: CATSEAGRGGNEQFF
V gene: TRBV24-1
D gene: -
J gene: TRBJ2-1

CDR3 protein: CASSVRDRDLNEQFF
V gene: TRBV21-1
D gene: -
J gene: TRBJ2-1

CDR3 protein: CASSLPGGSADTQYF
V gene: TRBV7-6
D gene: -
J gene: TRBJ2-3

CDR3 protein: CASSQGTPGYTF
V gene: TRBV11-2
D gene: -
J gene: TRBJ1-2

CDR3 protein: CASSGRAGSLYEQYF
V gene: TRBV27
D gene: -
J gene: TRBJ2-7

CDR3 protein: CASSLISPDGYTF
V gene: TRBV7-9
D gene: -
J gene: TRBJ1-2